This T cell receptor (beta chain) appears in the sequencing data of a study of shared clonotypes between healthy human individuals. Study-wide findings and caveats: Blood was the sole source, and tissue repertoires probably differ. Sorted-subset sequencing was shown by rarefaction to be incomplete despite large depth.

V was shortened by 1 base and J by 4 bases, with 7 bases between the two germline ends. This CDR3 contains 13 residues. The germline V gene encodes CDR1 KGHSH and CDR2 LQKENI. A remark on this clone: Its specificity is not known. Other DNA sequences of this sample code for an identical CDR3.

Each subset's genomic DNA was shared equally among a number of immunoSEQ plates. Clones were read by immunoSEQ multiplex PCR, and TCRdb kept only the in-frame ones, dropping some. The sample holds 2 million to 2.5 million clones, 92% seen once. The sample was naive CD4+ T cells from PBMCs. Subset: CD45RA+ positively selected. This receptor was identified in a young man in good health. Some clones in this sample may be carry-over from other donors' samples. This rearrangement joins TRBV18 to TRBJ1-2, with D uncertain. CDR3 protein: CASSPRGLYGYTF. The DNA of the CDR3 is TGTGCCAGCTCACCACGTGGACTCTATGGCTACACCTTC.